A single sample is the source of the 13 T cell receptor beta chains below, sequenced in a study of regulatory T cells in long-lasting Graves disease (dated by TCRdb to the early 2020s). The receptor library was made with multiplex PCR. The instrument given in TCRdb is Illumina HiSeq 4000. CDR3 regions were amplified by Arm-PCR with iRepertoire HTBI primers to construct TCR beta libraries. Through fastp at Q25 and MiXCR, TCRdb rebuilt clones from the public reads, retaining in-frame beta chains. Identical CDR3 proteins give one entry, which carries the most common genes and DNA. The sample table shows more than 400,000 distinct CDR3 sequences, and 16% are seen once. The biggest ten clones account for around 10% of the sample. The label giving this sample's time point can be read as: newly diagnosed GD, antithyroid drugs for less than 3 months. For both TCR sequencing and RNA sequencing, RNA was extracted from PBMCs using TRIzol.

These data were also filed under a second study, of T cells in Graves' hyperthyroidism and ophthalmopathy.

The sample here was peripheral blood mononuclear cells (PBMCs), taken at new diagnosis, from a patient treated with antithyroid drugs. These receptors originate from a woman under 40 with Graves disease. Donor details come from another sample of the same person, matched by shared clones.

This chain connects TRBV7-2 to TRBJ2-5, with D possibly matching TRBD1 (6 bases). This CDR3 spans 14 amino acids. Germline CDR1 is SGHTA and CDR2 is FQGNSA. V lost 1 base, J lost 5 bases, and 11 bases lay in between. CDR3: CASSLGGPGETQYF. For the CDR3, the DNA is TGTGCCAGCAGCTTAGGGGGGCCCGGGGAGACCCAGTACTTC.

This clonotype came up a few times. This clone may be a read error of a much larger clone one base away. This chain joins TRBV12-3 or TRBV12-4 and TRBJ2-1; 11 nucleotides match TRBD2. There are 15 residues in the CDR3. DNA of the CDR3: TGTGCCAGCGAATCCGGGACTAGCGGATACAATGGGCAGTTCTTC. Protein: CASESGTSGYNGQFF.

The chain recombines TRBV19 with TRBJ2-7; 14 bases match TRBD2. The V and J ends lost 5 bases and 1 base, in that order; junction bases with no gene match: 10. The V gene's germline CDR1 is LNHDA and CDR2 SQIVND (reference sequence). The CDR3 loop spans 18 amino acids. The CDR3 sequence is CASSSMPGLAGESYEQYF. For the CDR3, the DNA is TGTGCCAGTAGTTCGATGCCGGGACTAGCGGGAGAATCCTACGAGCAGTACTTC.

This clonotype occurred many times. V and J are TRBV27 and TRBJ1-2, with a possible D match to TRBD1 (5 bases). In germline, CDR1 is MNHEY, CDR2 SMNVEV (reference sequence). The CDR3 has 15 residues. V was pared by 5 bases and J by 4 bases, with 17 bases between. The CDR3 DNA sequence: TGTGCCAGCAGTCTAAGCCCAGGGAATTCCTATGGCTACACCTTC. Its translation: CASSLSPGNSYGYTF.

This clonotype was recorded many times. This sequence joins TRBV28 and TRBJ2-1; D gene ambiguous. V was cut by 3 bases and J by 5 bases, with 11 bases left in between. This CDR3 contains 14 residues. CDR1 is MDHEN and CDR2 is SYDVKM in the germline V gene. The CDR3, as DNA: TGTGCCAGCAGTTTTCCCAGAGCCAACAATGAGCAGTTCTTC. The encoded protein is CASSFPRANNEQFF. The whole variable domain, remainder taken from reference TRBV28 and TRBJ2-1, is DVKVTQSSRYLVKRTGEKVFLECVQDMDHENMFWYRQDPGLGLRLIYFSYDVKMKEKGDIPEGYSVSREKKERFSLILESASTNQTSMYLCASSFPRANNEQFFGPGTRLTVL.

This clonotype has ten or more counts. This chain connects TRBV7-3 to TRBJ2-1; possible D gene TRBD2, 6 bases. The length of the CDR3 is 14 residues. V lost 0 bases and J 7 bases, leaving 10 bases between the germline ends. CDR1 is SGHTA, CDR2 FQGTGA, per germline. CDR3 bases: TGTGCCAGCAGCTTAACGGGGGAGGTGAATGAGCAGTTCTTC. It codes for CASSLTGEVNEQFF.

The table lists this clonotype with many counts. V and J are TRBV28 and TRBJ2-1; TRBD2 aligns across 8 bases. From germline, CDR1 is MDHEN and CDR2 SYDVKM. V shed 5 bases, J shed 0 bases, and the junction held 15 bases outside the gene matches. The CDR3 is 19 amino acids. CDR3 DNA: TGTGCCAGCAGTGGACCGGGACTAGTAAGTGGAAGCTCCTACAATGAGCAGTTCTTC. This encodes CASSGPGLVSGSSYNEQFF.

There are a few counts of this clonotype. The V gene is TRBV18, the J gene TRBJ1-2, with unresolved D. From germline, CDR1 is KGHSH and CDR2 LQKENI. Trimming shortened V by 2 bases and J by 0 bases, and 10 bases separated the two germline ends. The CDR3 sequence is 15 residues long. DNA of the CDR3: TGTGCCAGCTCACCAAATAGGGAAGCTAACTATGGCTACACCTTC. This gives the protein CASSPNREANYGYTF.

V usage is TRBV3-1 and J usage is TRBJ2-2, with 12 bases matching TRBD2. Trimming removed 6 bases from V and 1 base from J; junction bases left unmatched: 3. CDR1 and CDR2 from the germline V gene are LGHDT and YNNKEL (reference sequence). CDR3 length: 16 residues. CDR3 DNA: TGTGCCAGCAGAAGGACTAGCGGGAAGAACACCGGGGAGCTGTTTTTT. The encoded protein is CASRRTSGKNTGELFF.

This clonotype was seen a handful of times. The rearrangement links TRBV28 to TRBJ2-4; possible D gene TRBD1, 5 bases. CDR1 MDHEN and CDR2 SYDVKM come from the germline V gene. V dropped 6 bases and J dropped 0 bases, with 15 bases sitting between them. This CDR3 is 16 amino acids long. Written as DNA, the CDR3 is TGTGCCAGCAGCGGAGAGACAGCTCTAGCCAAAAACATTCAGTACTTC. Its protein is CASSGETALAKNIQYF.

This clonotype was recorded many times. This chain links TRBV10-3 with TRBJ1-6; D remains unclear. Trimming stripped 2 bases from V and 1 base from J, with 6 bases between. This CDR3 is 15 amino acids long. Germline loops: CDR1 ENHRY, CDR2 SYGVKD. As DNA, the CDR3 is TGTGCCATCAGTGAGAGGGAATCCTATAATTCACCCCTCCACTTT. The encoded protein is CAISERESYNSPLHF.

This clonotype has at least ten counts. The chain uses TRBV2 and TRBJ2-1; 14 positions match TRBD2. Germline CDR1 SNHLY, CDR2 FYNNEI. The CDR3 consists of 16 residues. J gave up 6 bases and V 5 bases, and 6 bases lay outside the gene matches. The CDR3 sequence: CASSFRTSGRSNEQFF. The DNA of the CDR3 is TGTGCCAGCAGTTTCCGGACTAGCGGGAGGAGCAATGAGCAGTTCTTC.

This clonotype appeared many times. The gene calls are TRBV7-8 and TRBJ1-1; a possible D gene is TRBD1 (5 bases). CDR3 length equals 15 residues. Germline CDR1 is SGHVS and CDR2 is FQNEAQ. V lost 7 bases and J 2 bases, leaving 17 bases between the germline ends. CDR3 bases: TGTGCCAGCACTTTGACCTGGACAAGAAACACTGAAGCTTTCTTT. Its protein is CASTLTWTRNTEAFF.